The rows below give T cell receptor beta chains drawn from one sample of a study of CD8 T cells in Susac syndrome. TCRdb itself ran the immunoSEQ multiplex PCR reads through MiXCR, one entry per CDR3 protein. The repertoire holds around 130,000 distinct CDR3 sequences, with around 75% as singletons. The source material was CD8+ T cells from PBMCs. The source is a human donor with multiple sclerosis. Each CDR3 is given with its conserved first and last residue. D genes are given only for firm matches. Not every row has a clone size; where given, it reads once, few, many or a size class.

clone_size: once
d_call: .
j_call: TRBJ2-7
v_call: TRBV29-1
cdr3_nt: TGCAGCGTTGCGGGGGATCGGGGGACCTACGAGCAGTACTTC
cdr3_aa: CSVAGDRGTYEQYF

clone_size: .
d_call: .
j_call: TRBJ2-1
v_call: TRBV20-1
cdr3_nt: TGCAGTGCTAGAGACTTCGAGAGCTCCTACAATGAGCAGTTCTTC
cdr3_aa: CSARDFESSYNEQFF

clone_size: .
d_call: .
j_call: TRBJ2-1
v_call: TRBV6-5
cdr3_nt: TGTGCCAGCAGTCCCCCTCGACTATCAGAGCAGTTCTTC
cdr3_aa: CASSPPRLSEQFF

clone_size: .
d_call: TRBD2
j_call: TRBJ2-2
v_call: TRBV20-1
cdr3_nt: TGCAGTGCCACATATTCATTTAGCGGGGAATTCACCGGGGAGCTGTTTTTT
cdr3_aa: CSATYSFSGEFTGELFF

clone_size: once
d_call: TRBD1
j_call: TRBJ2-1
v_call: TRBV7-9
cdr3_nt: TGTGCCAGCAGCTGGACAGGGGGCGAGGGTAATGAGCAGTTCTTC
cdr3_aa: CASSWTGGEGNEQFF

clone_size: .
d_call: .
j_call: TRBJ2-2
v_call: TRBV14
cdr3_nt: TGTGCCAGCAGCGACCGACCGGGTCCGGCCGGGGAGCTGTTTTTT
cdr3_aa: CASSDRPGPAGELFF

clone_size: .
d_call: TRBD1
j_call: TRBJ2-2
v_call: TRBV4-1
cdr3_nt: TGCGCCAGCAGCCAGGTCTGGCAGGGGGCGGGCGGGATGTTTTTT
cdr3_aa: CASSQVWQGAGGMFF

clone_size: .
d_call: .
j_call: TRBJ2-6
v_call: TRBV6-1
cdr3_nt: TGTGCCAGCAGTAGGCTAACTGGGGCCAACGTCCTGACTTTC
cdr3_aa: CASSRLTGANVLTF

clone_size: .
d_call: TRBD1
j_call: TRBJ2-3
v_call: TRBV19
cdr3_nt: TGTGCCAGTAGCGCGACAGGGGGCAATACGCAGTATTTT
cdr3_aa: CASSATGGNTQYF

clone_size: once
d_call: .
j_call: TRBJ1-1
v_call: TRBV6-6
cdr3_nt: TGTGCCAGCAGTTACAGGTCGGTCGGGACTGAAGCTTTCTTT
cdr3_aa: CASSYRSVGTEAFF

clone_size: few
d_call: .
j_call: TRBJ2-2
v_call: TRBV11-2
cdr3_nt: TGTGCCAGCAGCTTAGGAGGGCTGACCCCGAACACCGGGGAGCTGTTTTTT
cdr3_aa: CASSLGGLTPNTGELFF

clone_size: .
d_call: .
j_call: TRBJ2-1
v_call: TRBV27
cdr3_nt: TGTGCCACTAGGATTACCTCCTACAATGAGCAGTTCTTC
cdr3_aa: CATRITSYNEQFF

clone_size: .
d_call: TRBD1
j_call: TRBJ2-1
v_call: TRBV6-1
cdr3_nt: TGTGCCAGCAGTCCGTCCGCGGGACAGGTCTACAATGAGCAGTTCTTC
cdr3_aa: CASSPSAGQVYNEQFF

clone_size: .
d_call: .
j_call: TRBJ1-2
v_call: TRBV30
cdr3_nt: TGTGCCTGGAGCGAGGGGAATGGCTACACCTTC
cdr3_aa: CAWSEGNGYTF

clone_size: .
d_call: .
j_call: TRBJ2-3
v_call: TRBV7-6
cdr3_nt: TGTGCCACTGCGGATTTAACCGATACGCAGTATTTT
cdr3_aa: CATADLTDTQYF

clone_size: .
d_call: .
j_call: TRBJ2-1
v_call: TRBV19
cdr3_nt: TGTGCCAGTAGTATCCAAGCTGGGGACTACAATGAGCAGTTCTTC
cdr3_aa: CASSIQAGDYNEQFF

clone_size: .
d_call: .
j_call: TRBJ2-1
v_call: TRBV4-3
cdr3_nt: TGCGCCAGCAGCCAAAGGGGAGGAGAAAATGAGCAGTTCTTC
cdr3_aa: CASSQRGGENEQFF

clone_size: .
d_call: .
j_call: TRBJ2-6
v_call: TRBV2
cdr3_nt: TGTGCCAGCAGTGAAAAGCCAGACTTCTCTGGGGCCAACGTCCTGACTTTC
cdr3_aa: CASSEKPDFSGANVLTF

clone_size: .
d_call: .
j_call: TRBJ1-4
v_call: TRBV4-3
cdr3_nt: TGCGCCAGCAGCCAAGGTCTAGGGTCGCATGAAAAACTGTTTTTT
cdr3_aa: CASSQGLGSHEKLFF

clone_size: few
d_call: TRBD2
j_call: TRBJ2-1
v_call: TRBV6-1
cdr3_nt: TGTGCCACCAACGGGGCGGGAGCCATTGAGCAGTTCTTC
cdr3_aa: CATNGAGAIEQFF

clone_size: .
d_call: TRBD1
j_call: TRBJ2-2
v_call: TRBV7-6
cdr3_nt: TGTGCCAGCAGCTTAGCGCCAGGGGGTACCGGGGAGCTGTTTTTT
cdr3_aa: CASSLAPGGTGELFF

clone_size: .
d_call: .
j_call: TRBJ1-5
v_call: TRBV20-1
cdr3_nt: TGCAGTGCTAGAGATCCGCGACCCCCAGGGGATAGCAATCAGCCCCAGCATTTT
cdr3_aa: CSARDPRPPGDSNQPQHF

clone_size: few
d_call: .
j_call: TRBJ2-2
v_call: TRBV6-5
cdr3_nt: TGTGCCAGCAGTTACACGGGCGGAAACACCGGGGAGCTGTTTTTT
cdr3_aa: CASSYTGGNTGELFF

clone_size: .
d_call: .
j_call: TRBJ2-1
v_call: TRBV12-3/TRBV12-4
cdr3_nt: TGTGCCAGCACCAGCCCCCTGGGGCCCTCCTACAATGAGCAGTTCTTC
cdr3_aa: CASTSPLGPSYNEQFF

clone_size: .
d_call: .
j_call: TRBJ2-1
v_call: TRBV24-1
cdr3_nt: TGTGCCACCAGTCTAAAGAATGAGCAGTTCTTC
cdr3_aa: CATSLKNEQFF

clone_size: .
d_call: .
j_call: TRBJ2-5
v_call: TRBV10-3
cdr3_nt: TGTGCCATCAGTGATGTTGGGAGTGGAGAGACCCAGTACTTC
cdr3_aa: CAISDVGSGETQYF

clone_size: .
d_call: .
j_call: TRBJ2-3
v_call: TRBV30
cdr3_nt: TGTGCCTGGAGTCCCACGGGAGATACGCAGTATTTT
cdr3_aa: CAWSPTGDTQYF

clone_size: few
d_call: TRBD2
j_call: TRBJ2-3
v_call: TRBV6-2/TRBV6-3
cdr3_nt: TGTGCCAGCAGTTACTCGAAATTGACTAGCGGGATTGATACGCAGTATTTT
cdr3_aa: CASSYSKLTSGIDTQYF

clone_size: few
d_call: .
j_call: TRBJ2-7
v_call: TRBV7-9
cdr3_nt: TGTGCCAGCAGCCGGGACCACTACGAGCAGTACTTC
cdr3_aa: CASSRDHYEQYF

clone_size: .
d_call: .
j_call: TRBJ2-3
v_call: TRBV7-2
cdr3_nt: TGTGCCAGCAGCTTACAGGGCCTTGGCACAGATACGCAGTATTTT
cdr3_aa: CASSLQGLGTDTQYF

clone_size: .
d_call: .
j_call: TRBJ1-1
v_call: TRBV19
cdr3_nt: TGTGCCAGTAGTATAGGATCCAGGGGCACTGAAGCTTTCTTT
cdr3_aa: CASSIGSRGTEAFF

clone_size: .
d_call: .
j_call: TRBJ1-1
v_call: TRBV6-2/TRBV6-3
cdr3_nt: TGTGCCAGCAGTTACGGATGGTGGACTGAAGCTTTCTTT
cdr3_aa: CASSYGWWTEAFF

clone_size: .
d_call: .
j_call: TRBJ2-2
v_call: TRBV12-3/TRBV12-4
cdr3_nt: TGTGCCAGCAGGACACAACGGGGGGCTCAGAACACCGGGGAGCTGTTTTTT
cdr3_aa: CASRTQRGAQNTGELFF

clone_size: .
d_call: .
j_call: TRBJ2-1
v_call: TRBV29-1
cdr3_nt: TGCAGCGTTGAAGGTTTTATCTCCGGGACGGACAATGAGCAGTTCTTC
cdr3_aa: CSVEGFISGTDNEQFF

clone_size: .
d_call: .
j_call: TRBJ2-2
v_call: TRBV20-1
cdr3_nt: TGCAGTGCTAGCGGGACTTACACCGGGGAGCTGTTTTTT
cdr3_aa: CSASGTYTGELFF

clone_size: .
d_call: TRBD2
j_call: TRBJ2-2
v_call: TRBV4-3
cdr3_nt: TGCGCCAGCAGCGGACTAGCGGGAGCCACCGGGGAGCTGTTTTTT
cdr3_aa: CASSGLAGATGELFF

clone_size: .
d_call: .
j_call: TRBJ2-1
v_call: TRBV4-1
cdr3_nt: TGCGCCAGCAGCCCATTTGACGGAGTGGGTGAGCAGTTCTTC
cdr3_aa: CASSPFDGVGEQFF

clone_size: .
d_call: .
j_call: TRBJ1-5
v_call: TRBV4-1
cdr3_nt: TGCGCCAGCAGCCAAGAATGGACTTTAAATCAGCCCCAGCATTTT
cdr3_aa: CASSQEWTLNQPQHF

clone_size: .
d_call: TRBD2
j_call: TRBJ2-1
v_call: TRBV14
cdr3_nt: TGTGCCAGCAGCCACACTAAGGGACTAGCGCCTATCTACAATGAGCAGTTCTTC
cdr3_aa: CASSHTKGLAPIYNEQFF

clone_size: .
d_call: .
j_call: TRBJ1-4
v_call: TRBV11-2
cdr3_nt: TGTGCCAGCAGCTCCGACACTAATGAAAAACTGTTTTTT
cdr3_aa: CASSSDTNEKLFF

clone_size: once
d_call: TRBD1
j_call: TRBJ1-1
v_call: TRBV28
cdr3_nt: TGTGCCAGCAGTTACAACAGGGGAACTGAAGCTTTCTTT
cdr3_aa: CASSYNRGTEAFF

clone_size: once
d_call: TRBD2
j_call: TRBJ2-2
v_call: TRBV19
cdr3_nt: TGTGCCAGTAGCGGACTAGCGGGGGACCAACTGGGGACCGGGGAGCTGTTTTTT
cdr3_aa: CASSGLAGDQLGTGELFF

clone_size: .
d_call: .
j_call: TRBJ2-1
v_call: TRBV19
cdr3_nt: TGTGCCAGTAGTATTCAACCCTTAGGAGGGAATGAGCAGTTCTTC
cdr3_aa: CASSIQPLGGNEQFF

clone_size: .
d_call: TRBD2
j_call: TRBJ2-3
v_call: TRBV27
cdr3_nt: TGTGCCAGCAGTTTTTCTAGCGGGTCAGGAGATACGCAGTATTTT
cdr3_aa: CASSFSSGSGDTQYF

clone_size: .
d_call: TRBD1
j_call: TRBJ1-5
v_call: TRBV6-6
cdr3_nt: TGTGCCAGCATTTCAGGGACAGGTATTCAGCCCCAGCATTTT
cdr3_aa: CASISGTGIQPQHF

clone_size: .
d_call: .
j_call: TRBJ2-1
v_call: TRBV7-9
cdr3_nt: TGTGCCAGCAGCGTGGGACGCCGATCCGACAATGAGCAGTTCTTC
cdr3_aa: CASSVGRRSDNEQFF